This T cell receptor beta chain was sequenced for a study of blood T cell repertoires in COVID-19 (dated by TCRdb to about 2020). In terms of the full investigation: Collaborator samples came from the United States, Italy and Spain and covered acute and convalescent phases of COVID-19. The material from the prospective study consisted of cDNA or gDNA derived from T cells, B-cell-depleted T cells, or PBMCs. Deeply sampled blood TCRbeta repertoires from subjects exposed to, actively infected with, or recovered from COVID-19 were included in the dataset. The repertoires were released in a freely available public database intended as a resource for research on the immune response to SARS-CoV-2. The samples were drawn from the first 160 participants of the ongoing ImmuneRACE study and from 1,254 subjects provided by 6 global collaborators. Sample metadata almost always included a de-identified subject ID, COVID-19 status, age in years and sex. Where available, HLA class I and class II types were obtained from metadata supplied by the sample provider rather than from assay-based typing. The full study reports these points: How much clinical and demographic metadata was included differed by source and by participant, and the metadata was provided uncurated.

In the prospective study, participants were roughly 18 to 100 years old, resided in approximately 25 geographic areas of the United States, and were enrolled through a virtual design. To assign participants to cohorts, the prospective study relied on clinical history that participants themselves reported in a screening survey and a study questionnaire. A participant counted as exposed if, within 2 weeks of entering the study, that participant had been in contact with someone who had a PCR-confirmed or clinician-diagnosed COVID-19 case. In the prospective study, mobile phlebotomists collected whole blood, serum and a nasopharyngeal or oropharyngeal swab from each participant. Over a 2-month period, participants in the prospective study had the option of providing additional blood draws and questionnaires. Prospective study blood samples were shipped either frozen or at room temperature before DNA extraction.

CDR1 and CDR2 are drawn from the germline V gene: SQVTM, ANQGSEA. Clipping removes 7 bases from V and 5 bases from J, with 13 as the unmatched junction base count. CDR3 length: 14 amino acids, cysteine to phenylalanine. The entry retains the CDR3 DNA only, 42 bases that are in frame from base 1. Worth noting for this clone: The antigen it binds to is not known. Base qualities are missing; no much larger clone stands one base away.

TCRbeta CDR3 regions were amplified from genomic DNA using the immunoSEQ Assay, a bias-controlled multiplex PCR. On the study's bioinformatics: Within the assay, amplification of reference gene primers was used to estimate how many nucleated cells each sample contained. Sequence reads were collapsed and filtered to measure the absolute abundance of every unique TCRbeta CDR3 rearrangement. Productive Simpson clonality was computed per sample as the square root of Simpson's diversity index over productive rearrangements. TCRdb's version of the immuneACCESS table is confined to in-frame rearrangements and falls short of the full clone set. An unresolved V gene accounts for under half of the shortfall where checked; the remainder is of unknown origin. That table is the source of V, J and clone size, and D and trimming were worked out from the DNA. Within this sample are 200,000 to 250,000 clones, with 90% of them counted one time only. The ten most abundant clones make up about 16% of the sample.

The receptor was isolated from a man aged 25 to 45 who had been exposed to COVID-19. The specimen was PBMCs or T cells enriched from blood (not recorded which). The chain was built from TRBV29-1 and TRBJ1-2; TRBD1 agrees with 7 junctional bases. Read as DNA, the sequence is TGCAGCGCAACCAGTTCCGGACAGGAGTATGGCTACACCTTC. Its protein is CSATSSGQEYGYTF. Extended through the reference TRBV29-1 and TRBJ1-2 proteins, this CDR3 yields the full variable domain: SAVISQKPSRDICQRGTSLTIQCQVDSQVTMMFWYRQQPGQSLTLIATANQGSEATYESGFVIDKFPISRPNLTFSTLTVSNMSPEDSSIYLCSATSSGQEYGYTFGSGTRLTVV.